This is a list of T cell receptor beta chains from one sample in a study of neurological immune-mediated disorders. TCRdb fed the 5' RACE reads into MiXCR, producing one record per CDR3 protein. The top ten clones hold roughly 5.2% of a sample with roughly 50,000 distinct CDR3 sequences, 10% to 13% of them seen once. Sequencing input: PBMCs. These receptors all stem from a man between 65 and 85 years old with HTLV-1-associated myelopathy (HAM/TSP). CDR3s include the opening cysteine and the closing phenylalanine or tryptophan. The D gene is left open where the match is weak. Where a row states a size, it is once, few, many or the class of an expanded clone; other rows omit it.

CDR3: CASSYSGSKYNEQFF
DNA: TGCGCCAGCAGCTACAGCGGGTCAAAGTACAATGAGCAGTTCTTC
D: NA
size: many
V: TRBV5-1
J: TRBJ2-1

CDR3: CAISLGPDKRQSQHF
DNA: TGTGCCATCTCCCTGGGACCGGACAAAAGACAGTCCCAGCATTTT
D: NA
size: NA
V: TRBV18
J: TRBJ1-5

CDR3: CASSPGQGNSNQPQHF
DNA: TGTGCCAGCAGCCCAGGACAGGGTAATAGCAATCAGCCCCAGCATTTT
D: TRBD1
size: many
V: TRBV4-2
J: TRBJ1-5

CDR3: CASSLVTAGFYNEQFF
DNA: TGTGCCAGCAGCTTAGTTACTGCTGGATTCTACAATGAGCAGTTCTTC
D: NA
size: many
V: TRBV7-8
J: TRBJ2-1

CDR3: CASSNHLGPEELFF
DNA: TGTGCCAGCAGTAACCATCTCGGCCCGGAAGAGCTGTTTTTT
D: NA
size: many
V: TRBV12-3/TRBV12-4
J: TRBJ2-2

CDR3: CASSLGGLTEAFF
DNA: TGTGCCAGCAGTTTGGGGGGGCTCACTGAAGCTTTCTTT
D: NA
size: NA
V: TRBV28
J: TRBJ1-1

CDR3: CASIADGRARGEQFF
DNA: TGTGCCAGCATAGCGGACGGGAGGGCCCGGGGTGAGCAGTTCTTC
D: TRBD2
size: many
V: TRBV28
J: TRBJ2-1

CDR3: CASSLAQGARGYTF
DNA: TGTGCCAGCAGCTTAGCTCAGGGGGCTCGCGGCTACACCTTC
D: TRBD1
size: many
V: TRBV7-2
J: TRBJ1-2

CDR3: CASNEQVAGEAFF
DNA: TGTGCCAGCAACGAGCAGGTGGCAGGTGAAGCTTTCTTT
D: NA
size: many
V: TRBV7-2
J: TRBJ1-1

CDR3: CASSLDSVNTEAFF
DNA: TGCGCCAGCAGCTTGGATTCAGTTAACACTGAAGCTTTCTTT
D: NA
size: medium-sized
V: TRBV5-1
J: TRBJ1-1

CDR3: CSAGFLGEKLFF
DNA: TGCAGCGCAGGGTTTCTAGGCGAAAAACTGTTTTTT
D: NA
size: many
V: TRBV29-1
J: TRBJ1-4

CDR3: CASSFSQGLSTDTQYF
DNA: TGTGCCAGCAGCTTCTCACAGGGGTTGAGCACAGATACGCAGTATTTT
D: TRBD1
size: NA
V: TRBV5-6
J: TRBJ2-3

CDR3: CASSLFRSTIYF
DNA: TGTGCCAGCAGCTTGTTCAGGAGCACCATATATTTT
D: NA
size: many
V: TRBV5-5
J: TRBJ1-3

CDR3: CAISEGRVTDTQYF
DNA: TGTGCCATCAGTGAGGGCAGAGTCACAGATACGCAGTATTTT
D: NA
size: NA
V: TRBV10-3
J: TRBJ2-3

CDR3: CASSLDYGANVLTF
DNA: TGTGCCAGCAGCTTAGACTATGGGGCCAACGTCCTGACTTTC
D: NA
size: many
V: TRBV7-2
J: TRBJ2-6

CDR3: CASSLRGDGYGYTF
DNA: TGTGCCAGCAGTTTGCGGGGGGACGGCTATGGCTACACCTTC
D: NA
size: many
V: TRBV27
J: TRBJ1-2

CDR3: CASSWGSQETQYF
DNA: TGCGCCAGCAGCTGGGGGTCCCAAGAGACCCAGTACTTC
D: NA
size: many
V: TRBV5-1
J: TRBJ2-5

CDR3: CASGGGQGALEQYF
DNA: TGTGCCAGCGGAGGGGGACAGGGGGCATTGGAGCAGTACTTC
D: TRBD1
size: many
V: TRBV6-2/TRBV6-3
J: TRBJ2-7

CDR3: CASSYSRRNTGELFF
DNA: TGTGCCAGCAGTTATAGTAGGAGGAACACCGGGGAGCTGTTTTTT
D: NA
size: many
V: TRBV6-5
J: TRBJ2-2

CDR3: CATSRPYSGRAEDTQYF
DNA: TGTGCCACCAGCAGACCATATAGCGGGAGGGCCGAGGATACGCAGTATTTT
D: TRBD2
size: many
V: TRBV15
J: TRBJ2-3

CDR3: CASSLGGTGREQTQYF
DNA: TGTGCCAGCAGCTTAGGCGGGACAGGGAGAGAGCAGACCCAGTACTTC
D: TRBD1
size: many
V: TRBV7-8
J: TRBJ2-5

CDR3: CSARGTPGPTGVTDTQYF
DNA: TGCAGTGCTAGGGGTACGCCAGGACCCACTGGTGTCACAGATACGCAGTATTTT
D: NA
size: many
V: TRBV20-1
J: TRBJ2-3

CDR3: CASPGLIGDRGSYEQYF
DNA: TGTGCCAGCCCGGGTTTAATTGGGGACAGGGGCTCCTACGAGCAGTACTTC
D: TRBD1
size: NA
V: TRBV5-6
J: TRBJ2-7

CDR3: CASSLAMRQGSQETQYF
DNA: TGTGCCAGCAGCTTGGCCATGAGACAGGGGTCTCAAGAGACCCAGTACTTC
D: TRBD1
size: many
V: TRBV5-5
J: TRBJ2-5

CDR3: CASRIGIRVNEQYF
DNA: TGTGCCAGCAGAATAGGGATCCGGGTGAACGAGCAGTACTTC
D: NA
size: many
V: TRBV5-6
J: TRBJ2-7

CDR3: CASGSLAGGETQYF
DNA: TGTGCCAGCGGGTCGCTAGCGGGAGGAGAGACCCAGTACTTC
D: TRBD2
size: medium-sized
V: TRBV6-5
J: TRBJ2-5

CDR3: CASSTGRAVGEQFF
DNA: TGTGCCAGCAGTACGGGGAGGGCCGTTGGGGAGCAGTTCTTC
D: TRBD2
size: many
V: TRBV27
J: TRBJ2-1

CDR3: CASTAENTEAFF
DNA: TGTGCCAGCACGGCGGAGAACACTGAAGCTTTCTTT
D: NA
size: many
V: TRBV7-9
J: TRBJ1-1

CDR3: CSARYEGNQPQHF
DNA: TGCAGTGCTAGATACGAGGGCAATCAGCCCCAGCATTTT
D: NA
size: medium-sized
V: TRBV20-1
J: TRBJ1-5

CDR3: CASSFTGVGYTF
DNA: TGTGCCAGCAGTTTTACAGGGGTTGGCTACACCTTC
D: TRBD1
size: many
V: TRBV12-3/TRBV12-4
J: TRBJ1-2

CDR3: CASRYSGTDTQYF
DNA: TGTGCCAGCCGCTATAGCGGCACAGATACGCAGTATTTT
D: NA
size: many
V: TRBV7-2
J: TRBJ2-3

CDR3: CASSFRTSLEQYF
DNA: TGCGCCAGCAGCTTTCGGACTTCCCTCGAGCAGTACTTC
D: NA
size: medium-sized
V: TRBV5-1
J: TRBJ2-7

CDR3: CASSPGLAEKETQYF
DNA: TGCGCCAGCAGCCCGGGACTAGCGGAAAAAGAGACCCAGTACTTC
D: TRBD2
size: many
V: TRBV5-1
J: TRBJ2-5